This is a list of T cell receptor beta chains from one sample in a study of blood T cell repertoires in COVID-19. Using immunoSEQ multiplex PCR, the repertoire was profiled, and TCRdb retains in-frame clones only, with some absent. The sample has some 200,000 clones; about 80% are singletons. What was sequenced was peripheral blood. The receptors were sampled from a human donor with acute or convalescent COVID-19. The donor label of this sample is uncertain. Each CDR3 is given with its conserved first and last residue. Fields, in order: CDR3 protein, CDR3 DNA, V gene, J gene, clone size, D gene. D genes are given only for firm matches. Rows may omit the clone size; those that give it use once, few, many or a size class.

cdr3_aa: CASSRSNGANVLTF
cdr3_nt: TGTGCCAGCAGCCGGTCAAACGGGGCCAACGTCCTGACTTTC
v_call: TRBV7-9
j_call: TRBJ2-6
clone_size: NA
d_call: NA

cdr3_aa: CASSRDHGARGEQYF
cdr3_nt: TGTGCCAGCAGTCGCGATCACGGGGCGCGGGGCGAGCAGTACTTC
v_call: TRBV25-1
j_call: TRBJ2-7
clone_size: NA
d_call: NA

cdr3_aa: CASSFSSHNEKLFF
cdr3_nt: TGCGCCAGCAGCTTTAGTTCCCATAATGAAAAACTGTTTTTT
v_call: TRBV5-1
j_call: TRBJ1-4
clone_size: NA
d_call: NA

cdr3_aa: CASSRDIEYNEQFF
cdr3_nt: TGTGCCAGTAGTAGGGACATCGAGTACAATGAGCAGTTCTTC
v_call: TRBV19
j_call: TRBJ2-1
clone_size: NA
d_call: NA

cdr3_aa: CASSLDKRDTEAFF
cdr3_nt: TGTGCCAGCAGCTTAGATAAAAGAGACACTGAAGCTTTCTTT
v_call: TRBV7-8
j_call: TRBJ1-1
clone_size: few
d_call: NA

cdr3_aa: CASRSLAGGNTGELFF
cdr3_nt: TGTGCCAGCAGGTCACTAGCGGGAGGGAACACCGGGGAGCTGTTTTTT
v_call: TRBV5-5
j_call: TRBJ2-2
clone_size: NA
d_call: TRBD2

cdr3_aa: CASSFLSSYNEQFF
cdr3_nt: TGTGCCAGCAGTTTCCTAAGCTCCTACAATGAGCAGTTCTTC
v_call: TRBV7-2
j_call: TRBJ2-1
clone_size: NA
d_call: NA

cdr3_aa: CAIRGGIDGYTF
cdr3_nt: TGTGCCATCCGCGGGGGGATAGATGGCTACACCTTC
v_call: TRBV10-3
j_call: TRBJ1-2
clone_size: NA
d_call: NA

cdr3_aa: CAWKREEPGTVNYEQYF
cdr3_nt: TGTGCCTGGAAAAGAGAGGAACCCGGGACAGTAAACTACGAGCAGTACTTC
v_call: TRBV30
j_call: TRBJ2-7
clone_size: NA
d_call: TRBD1

cdr3_aa: CASSFQLAGWYEQYF
cdr3_nt: TGTGCCAGCAGCTTCCAACTAGCGGGATGGTACGAGCAGTACTTC
v_call: TRBV7-2
j_call: TRBJ2-7
clone_size: NA
d_call: TRBD2

cdr3_aa: CASSPIPGGAGKTQYF
cdr3_nt: TGTGCCAGCTCACCGATTCCTGGGGGGGCCGGGAAGACCCAGTACTTC
v_call: TRBV18
j_call: TRBJ2-5
clone_size: NA
d_call: NA

cdr3_aa: CASSEASWGGQPQHF
cdr3_nt: TGTGCCAGCAGCGAAGCATCGTGGGGAGGTCAGCCCCAGCATTTT
v_call: TRBV2
j_call: TRBJ1-5
clone_size: NA
d_call: NA

cdr3_aa: CASSSWGGGSPLHF
cdr3_nt: TGTGCCAGCAGTTCCTGGGGGGGCGGATCACCCCTCCACTTT
v_call: TRBV6-5
j_call: TRBJ1-6
clone_size: NA
d_call: NA

cdr3_aa: CASSFANTRNTGELFF
cdr3_nt: TGCGCCAGCAGCTTTGCCAACACTAGAAACACCGGGGAGCTGTTTTTT
v_call: TRBV5-1
j_call: TRBJ2-2
clone_size: NA
d_call: NA

cdr3_aa: CAWRGLAEEQFF
cdr3_nt: TGTGCCTGGAGGGGACTAGCGGAAGAGCAGTTCTTC
v_call: TRBV30
j_call: TRBJ2-1
clone_size: NA
d_call: TRBD2

cdr3_aa: CASSFGTETYF
cdr3_nt: TGTGCCAGCAGTTTTGGGACAGAGACTTACTTC
v_call: TRBV27
j_call: TRBJ2-4
clone_size: NA
d_call: TRBD1

cdr3_aa: CSVHRGWDEQFF
cdr3_nt: TGCAGCGTTCACCGAGGGTGGGATGAGCAGTTCTTC
v_call: TRBV29-1
j_call: TRBJ2-1
clone_size: NA
d_call: NA

cdr3_aa: CASSYGQNLYEQYF
cdr3_nt: TGTGCCAGTAGCTATGGACAGAACCTCTACGAGCAGTACTTC
v_call: TRBV19
j_call: TRBJ2-7
clone_size: NA
d_call: NA

cdr3_aa: CASSHDPRGNIQYF
cdr3_nt: TGTGCCAGCAGTCACGACCCTAGGGGAAACATTCAGTACTTC
v_call: TRBV6-6
j_call: TRBJ2-4
clone_size: NA
d_call: NA

cdr3_aa: CASSRHGDNSYEQYF
cdr3_nt: TGTGCCAGCAGTCGCCATGGGGACAACTCCTACGAGCAGTACTTC
v_call: TRBV6-5
j_call: TRBJ2-7
clone_size: NA
d_call: NA

cdr3_aa: CASSQVGLAGYNEQFF
cdr3_nt: TGTGCCAGCAGCCAAGTGGGGCTAGCGGGTTACAATGAGCAGTTCTTC
v_call: TRBV3-1/TRBV3-2
j_call: TRBJ2-1
clone_size: NA
d_call: TRBD2

cdr3_aa: CASASMGLYNEQFF
cdr3_nt: TGCGCCAGCGCGTCAATGGGACTCTACAATGAGCAGTTCTTC
v_call: TRBV5-1
j_call: TRBJ2-1
clone_size: NA
d_call: NA

cdr3_aa: CATRDKNTGELFF
cdr3_nt: TGTGCCACCAGGGACAAGAACACCGGGGAGCTGTTTTTT
v_call: TRBV24-1
j_call: TRBJ2-2
clone_size: NA
d_call: NA

cdr3_aa: CATSRDSAYEQYF
cdr3_nt: TGCGCCACTAGCCGGGACTCTGCCTACGAGCAGTACTTC
v_call: TRBV5-1
j_call: TRBJ2-7
clone_size: NA
d_call: NA

cdr3_aa: CASSPHRSLNTGELFF
cdr3_nt: TGTGCCAGCAGCCCCCACAGGAGTCTTAACACCGGGGAGCTGTTTTTT
v_call: TRBV7-9
j_call: TRBJ2-2
clone_size: NA
d_call: NA

cdr3_aa: CASSAPRSGSPHEQYF
cdr3_nt: TGTGCCAGCAGCGCCCCAAGGAGCGGGAGCCCCCACGAGCAGTACTTC
v_call: TRBV9
j_call: TRBJ2-7
clone_size: NA
d_call: TRBD2

cdr3_aa: CASSDPPTGLAEAFF
cdr3_nt: TGTGCCAGCAGCGACCCACCCACAGGGTTAGCTGAAGCTTTCTTT
v_call: TRBV27
j_call: TRBJ1-1
clone_size: NA
d_call: NA

cdr3_aa: CASSSTSGRVNEQFF
cdr3_nt: TGTGCCAGCAGCTCCACTAGCGGGAGAGTCAATGAGCAGTTCTTC
v_call: TRBV5-4
j_call: TRBJ2-1
clone_size: NA
d_call: TRBD2